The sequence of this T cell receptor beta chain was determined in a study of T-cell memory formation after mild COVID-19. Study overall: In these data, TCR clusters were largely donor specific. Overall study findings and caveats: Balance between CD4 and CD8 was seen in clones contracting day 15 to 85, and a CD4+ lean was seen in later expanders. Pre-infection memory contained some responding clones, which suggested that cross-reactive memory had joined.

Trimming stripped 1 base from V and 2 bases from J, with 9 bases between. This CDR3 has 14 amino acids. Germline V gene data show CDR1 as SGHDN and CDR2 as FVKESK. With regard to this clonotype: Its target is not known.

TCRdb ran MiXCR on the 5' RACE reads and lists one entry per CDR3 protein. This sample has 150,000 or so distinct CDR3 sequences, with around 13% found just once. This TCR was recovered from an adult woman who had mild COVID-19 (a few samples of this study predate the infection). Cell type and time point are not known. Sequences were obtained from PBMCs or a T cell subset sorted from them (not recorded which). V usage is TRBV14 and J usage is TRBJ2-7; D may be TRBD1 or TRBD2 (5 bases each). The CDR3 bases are TGTGCCAGCAGCCAAGGGGGACCTACCTACGAGCAGTACTTC. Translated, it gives CASSQGGPTYEQYF.